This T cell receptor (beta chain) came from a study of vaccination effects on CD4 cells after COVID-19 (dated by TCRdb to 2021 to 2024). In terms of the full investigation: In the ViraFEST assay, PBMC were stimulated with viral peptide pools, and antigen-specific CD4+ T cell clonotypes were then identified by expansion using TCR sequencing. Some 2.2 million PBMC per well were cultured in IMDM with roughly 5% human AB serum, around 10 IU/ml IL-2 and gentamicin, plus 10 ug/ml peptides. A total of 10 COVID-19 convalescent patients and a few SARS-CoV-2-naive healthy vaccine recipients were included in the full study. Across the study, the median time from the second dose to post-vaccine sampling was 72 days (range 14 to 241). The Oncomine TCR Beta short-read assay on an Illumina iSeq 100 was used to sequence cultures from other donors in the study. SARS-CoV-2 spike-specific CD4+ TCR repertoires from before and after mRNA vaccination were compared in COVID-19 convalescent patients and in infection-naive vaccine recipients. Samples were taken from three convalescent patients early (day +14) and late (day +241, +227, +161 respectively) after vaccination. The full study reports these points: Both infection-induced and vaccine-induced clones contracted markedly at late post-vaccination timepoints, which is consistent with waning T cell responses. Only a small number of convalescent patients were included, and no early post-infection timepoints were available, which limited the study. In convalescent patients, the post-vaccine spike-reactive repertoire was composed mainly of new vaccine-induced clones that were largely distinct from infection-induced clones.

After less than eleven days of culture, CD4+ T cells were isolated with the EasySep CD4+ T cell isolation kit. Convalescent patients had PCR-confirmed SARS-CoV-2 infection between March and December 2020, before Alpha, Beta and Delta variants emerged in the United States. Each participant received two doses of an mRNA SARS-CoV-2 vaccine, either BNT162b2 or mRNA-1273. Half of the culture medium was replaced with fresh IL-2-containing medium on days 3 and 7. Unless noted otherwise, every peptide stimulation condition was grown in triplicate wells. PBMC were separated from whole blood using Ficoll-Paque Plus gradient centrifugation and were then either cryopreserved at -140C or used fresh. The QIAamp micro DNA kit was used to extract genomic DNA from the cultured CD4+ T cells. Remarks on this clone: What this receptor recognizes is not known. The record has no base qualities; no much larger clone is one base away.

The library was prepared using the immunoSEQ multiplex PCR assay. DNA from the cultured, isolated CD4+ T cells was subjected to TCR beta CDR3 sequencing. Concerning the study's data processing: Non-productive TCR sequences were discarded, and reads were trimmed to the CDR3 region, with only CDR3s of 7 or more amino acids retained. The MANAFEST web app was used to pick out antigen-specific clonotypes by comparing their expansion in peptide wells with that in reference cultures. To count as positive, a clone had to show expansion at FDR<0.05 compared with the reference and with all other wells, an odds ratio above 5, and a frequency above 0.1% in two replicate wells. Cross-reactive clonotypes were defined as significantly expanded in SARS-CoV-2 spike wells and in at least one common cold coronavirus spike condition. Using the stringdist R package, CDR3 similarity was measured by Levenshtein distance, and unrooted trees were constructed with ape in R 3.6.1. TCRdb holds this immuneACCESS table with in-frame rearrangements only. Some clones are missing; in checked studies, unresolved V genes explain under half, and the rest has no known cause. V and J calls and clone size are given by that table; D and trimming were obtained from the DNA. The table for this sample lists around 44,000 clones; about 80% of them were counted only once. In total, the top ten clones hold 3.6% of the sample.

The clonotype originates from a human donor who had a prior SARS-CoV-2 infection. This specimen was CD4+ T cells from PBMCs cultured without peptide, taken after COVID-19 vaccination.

The DNA is as follows: TGTGCCAGCAGTAACAGACCCCCCAGGGGGATCGGGGAGCTGTTTTTT. Its protein reads: CASSNRPPRGIGELFF. In this chain, TRBV11-1 is recombined with TRBJ2-2; TRBD1 matches 7 bases in the middle. V is pruned by 6 bases and J by 7 bases, leaving 14 bases of the junction without a gene match. The CDR3 covers 16 residues, taking in both the cysteine and the phenylalanine. Only the CDR3 portion is preserved as DNA: 48 bases, with reading frame beginning at the first base. The germline V gene (reference sequence) gives CDR1 as SGHAT and CDR2 as FQDESV. Supplemented by the reference TRBV11-1 and TRBJ2-2 proteins around the CDR3, the complete variable domain is EAEVAQSPRYKITEKSQAVAFWCDPISGHATLYWYRQILGQGPELLVQFQDESVVDDSQLPKDRFSAERLKGVDSTLKIQPAELGDSAMYLCASSNRPPRGIGELFFGEGSRLTVL.